This T cell receptor beta chain was profiled in a study of T cells in tuberculosis. Study-wide context: CD1B tetramers identified T cells specific for mycobacterial lipid GMM. IGRA-negative adolescents, IGRA-positive adolescents with latent tuberculosis and adults with active tuberculosis formed this South African cohort. Study results and caveats: Smaller distances to GMM-specific TCRs suggested their expansion in active tuberculosis. Classification accuracy was 80% to 90% (AUROC 0.7 to 0.9) with the GMM-specific repertoire.

Libraries were prepared by immunoSEQ multiplex PCR; TCRdb keeps only in-frame clonotypes and omits some of them. The repertoire has about 36,000 clones, about 94% of them found once; the top ten carry more than 6.5%. Germline CDR1 reads SNHLY; CDR2 reads FYNNEI. The CDR3 has 13 amino acids. Trimming left V 6 bases short and J 1 base short, with 9 bases between. Turning to this clone: Its antigen remains unknown.

The clonotype was recovered from a donor aged 10-29 years with latent tuberculosis or without tuberculosis infection. The V gene is TRBV2, the J gene TRBJ1-2, with a tentative D call TRBD1 (5 bases). Sequencing was carried out using PBMCs. CDR3 residues: CASREGLNYGYTF. The CDR3 nucleotides are TGTGCCAGCAGGGAGGGGCTTAACTATGGCTACACCTTC.